This record covers a single T cell receptor beta chain. Antigen: not known. This entry belongs to a study of T-cell memory formation after mild COVID-19. TCRdb fed the 5' RACE reads into MiXCR, producing one record per CDR3 protein. The sample contains about 500,000 distinct CDR3 sequences, around 21% of which appear only once. Germline CDR1 and CDR2: SGHTA and FQGNSA. V gave up 3 bases and J gave up 7 bases, with 25 bases separating them. This CDR3 region has 17 residues. Study findings and constraints: CD4/CD8 balance characterized clones contracting day 15 to 85, and CD4+ skew characterized later expanders. Cross-reactive memory seemingly joined, as some responding clones were found in pre-infection memory.

The sequenced sample consisted of PBMCs or a T cell subset sorted from them (not recorded which). The rearrangement joins TRBV7-2 to TRBJ2-7; D unresolved. This clonotype was sampled from an adult woman who had mild COVID-19 (a few samples of this study predate the infection). Cell type and time point are not known. CDR3 in DNA: TGTGCCAGCAGCTTTAACACAGCCGGACCGGGTAGAGGAGAGCAGTACTTC. Translation gives CASSFNTAGPGRGEQYF.